Presented here are 23 T cell receptor beta chains from one specimen sequenced in a study of T cell changes during pregnancy in multiple sclerosis. Using immunoSEQ multiplex PCR, the repertoire was profiled, and TCRdb retains in-frame clones only, with some absent. This sample has around 80,000 clones, with under 95% found just once. The source material was peripheral blood, sampled before pregnancy. The receptors were gathered from a female donor with multiple sclerosis, enrolled in a pregnancy study.

The chain has TRBV27 and TRBJ2-1; unclear D gene. Germline CDR1 and CDR2: MNHEY and SMNVEV (reference sequence). Trimming took off 5 bases at V and 3 bases at J, with 14 bases between the two ends. The CDR3 extends over 15 amino acids. The CDR3 loop is CASSQLPRDYNEQFF. Here the CDR3 DNA reads TGTGCCAGCAGTCAACTACCAAGAGACTACAATGAGCAGTTCTTC.

This clone was observed a single time. V gene TRBV11-2 combines with J gene TRBJ2-2, with 10 bases matching TRBD2. The CDR3 totals 19 residues. After removal of 2 bases from V and 6 bases from J, the junction contained 15 bases not matched to a gene. The germline V gene encodes CDR1 SGHAT and CDR2 FQNNGV. The CDR3 sequence: CASSLTLGLAGAAAGELFF. DNA for the CDR3: TGTGCCAGCAGCTTAACTCTAGGGCTAGCGGGAGCCGCGGCCGGGGAGCTGTTTTTT.

This chain joins TRBV5-4 and TRBJ2-7, with TRBD2 matching 7 bases. CDR1 and CDR2 (germline): SGHNT, YYREEE (reference sequence). The V and J ends lost 0 bases and 4 bases, in that order; junction bases with no gene match: 7. The CDR3 is 15 residues long. This chain's CDR3 is CASSLAGGSGYEQYF. The CDR3 DNA reads as TGTGCCAGCAGCTTGGCCGGGGGGAGCGGGTACGAGCAGTACTTC.

The genes are TRBV29-1 and TRBJ1-4, with 7 bases identical to TRBD1. Unmatched junction bases numbered 7, after V lost 5 bases and J lost 1 base. Looked up from germline, CDR1 is SQVTM and CDR2 is ANQGSEA. This CDR3 is 15 amino acids long. The CDR3 region is CSVLATGITNEKLFF. The CDR3 DNA reads as TGCAGCGTTCTAGCGACAGGGATAACTAATGAAAAACTGTTTTTT.

The J gene is TRBJ1-2, the V gene TRBV5-1, with 9 positions matching TRBD1. The CDR3 spans 16 residues. The germline V gene has CDR1 SGHRS and CDR2 YFSETQ. J was trimmed by 5 bases and V by 0 bases; bases with no gene match: 8. CDR3 in DNA: TGCGCCAGCAGCTTGGGCGGAGCGGGACAGGGTTATGGCTACACCTTC. It encodes CASSLGGAGQGYGYTF. Full variable domain (remainder filled in from reference TRBV5-1 and TRBJ1-2): KAGVTQTPRYLIKTRGQQVTLSCSPISGHRSVSWYQQTPGQGLQFLFEYFSETQRNKGNFPGRFSGRQFSNSRSEMNVSTLELGDSALYLCASSLGGAGQGYGYTFGSGTRLTVV.

CDR3 amino acids: CASSFMGGSPQHF. The DNA for the CDR3 is TGTGCCAGCAGTTTTATGGGGGGATCGCCCCAGCATTTT. The V and J genes are TRBV28 and TRBJ1-5; tentative D call: TRBD1 (5 bases). The length of the CDR3 is 13 residues. Trimming stripped 3 bases from V and 9 bases from J, with 12 bases between. CDR1 and CDR2 from the germline V gene are MDHEN and SYDVKM. Using reference TRBV28 and TRBJ1-5 for the parts outside the CDR3, the full variable domain is DVKVTQSSRYLVKRTGEKVFLECVQDMDHENMFWYRQDPGLGLRLIYFSYDVKMKEKGDIPEGYSVSREKKERFSLILESASTNQTSMYLCASSFMGGSPQHFGDGTRLSIL.

V is TRBV30 and J is TRBJ1-2, with 8 bases fitting TRBD1. The length of the CDR3 is 13 residues. The germline V gene has CDR1 GTSNPN and CDR2 SVGIG (reference sequence). The junction had 9 bases not matched to a gene; V was cut back by 5 bases and J by 7 bases. In DNA form, the CDR3 reads TGTGCCTGGGCCTGGACAGGGTTGGGTGGCTACACCTTC. As protein: CAWAWTGLGGYTF.

The rearrangement links TRBV2 to TRBJ2-3; 8 bases agree with TRBD2. CDR1 and CDR2 from the germline V gene are SNHLY and FYNNEI. Unmatched junction bases numbered 11, after V lost 6 bases and J lost 3 bases. This CDR3 region has 16 residues. For the CDR3, the DNA is TGTGCCAGCAGGACCGGGGGACTAGGGCATACAGATACGCAGTATTTT. Translation gives CASRTGGLGHTDTQYF.

The chain is built from TRBV7-9 and TRBJ1-4, with D maybe TRBD1 (6 bases). The CDR3 sequence is 14 residues long. CDR1 and CDR2 (germline): SEHNR, FQNEAQ (reference sequence). V was clipped by 7 bases and J by 2 bases, with 11 bases between them. CDR3 sequence reads: CASTPTGTNEKLFF. The CDR3 DNA reads TGTGCCAGCACCCCCACAGGGACTAATGAAAAACTGTTTTTT.

CDR3 in amino acids: CASLGGYEQFF. In nucleotides, the CDR3 is TGTGCCAGCTTGGGGGGGTATGAGCAGTTCTTC. This sequence joins TRBV7-8 and TRBJ2-1, with TRBD2 identical over 7 bases. V was pared by 8 bases and J by 8 bases, with 3 bases of the junction left unmatched. CDR3 length equals 11 residues. Germline lookup yields CDR1 SGHVS and CDR2 FQNEAQ.

V and J are TRBV2 and TRBJ1-5; D not certain. The length of the CDR3 is 15 residues. The V end lost 1 base, the J end lost 0 bases, and 7 bases lay between the germline ends. The germline gives CDR1 SNHLY, CDR2 FYNNEI. The CDR3 region has the DNA TGTGCCAGCAGTGAAGGACTTACTAGCAATCAGCCCCAGCATTTT. Encoded protein: CASSEGLTSNQPQHF.

The chain's CDR3 is CATSRDYSSNQPQHF. CDR3 nucleotide sequence: TGTGCCACCAGCAGAGACTACAGCAGCAATCAGCCCCAGCATTTT. The rearrangement links TRBV15 to TRBJ1-5, with D unresolved. The length of the CDR3 is 15 residues. The V and J ends lost 0 bases and 1 base respectively, with 7 bases between them. Germline CDR1 is LNHNV and CDR2 is YYDKDF (reference sequence). Looking up the rest from reference TRBV15 and TRBJ1-5 gives the full variable domain: DAMVIQNPRYQVTQFGKPVTLSCSQTLNHNVMYWYQQKSSQAPKLLFHYYDKDFNNEADTPDNFQSRRPNTSFCFLDIRSPGLGDTAMYLCATSRDYSSNQPQHFGDGTRLSIL.

The chain uses TRBV5-1 and TRBJ2-1; 9 bases line up with TRBD2. The V and J ends lost 4 bases and 1 base, in that order; junction bases with no gene match: 9. The germline gives CDR1 SGHRS, CDR2 YFSETQ. This CDR3 has 17 amino acids. CDR3 protein: CASSRQTSGMSYNEQFF. CDR3 DNA: TGCGCCAGCAGCCGGCAGACTAGCGGAATGTCCTACAATGAGCAGTTCTTC. Based on the CDR3 plus reference TRBV5-1 and TRBJ2-1, the full variable domain is KAGVTQTPRYLIKTRGQQVTLSCSPISGHRSVSWYQQTPGQGLQFLFEYFSETQRNKGNFPGRFSGRQFSNSRSEMNVSTLELGDSALYLCASSRQTSGMSYNEQFFGPGTRLTVL.

The V and J genes are TRBV4-2 and TRBJ2-7; 7 bases agree with TRBD1. This CDR3 is built from 17 residues. V was clipped by 0 bases and J by 3 bases; unmatched bases: 11. From germline, CDR1 is LGHNA and CDR2 YNFKEQ. This chain's CDR3 is CASSQDSGTANNYEQYF. The CDR3 DNA is TGTGCCAGCAGCCAAGATTCGGGGACAGCCAACAACTACGAGCAGTACTTC.

The chain is built from TRBV6-1 and TRBJ1-5, with 9 bases fitting TRBD1. Per the germline V gene, CDR1 is MNHNS and CDR2 is SASEGT. V was clipped by 4 bases and J by 1 base; unmatched bases: 5. The CDR3 covers 16 residues. In nucleotides, the CDR3 is TGTGCCAGCAGTGCTACCGGGACAGGGAGCAATCAGCCCCAGCATTTT. It specifies CASSATGTGSNQPQHF.

The chain joins TRBV5-1 to TRBJ2-5; D ambiguous. CDR1 SGHRS and CDR2 YFSETQ come from the germline V gene. Between the trimmed V and J ends, which lost 0 bases and 6 bases, there was a span of 9 bases. This CDR3 comprises 13 residues. The DNA for the CDR3 is TGCGCCAGCAGCTTGGAACAGCAAAAGACCCAGTACTTC. Its translation: CASSLEQQKTQYF.

This clone has a single count. The genes are TRBV14 and TRBJ2-1, with a tentative D call TRBD1 (9 bases). The CDR3 is 21 amino acids. Germline CDR1 is SGHDN and CDR2 is FVKESK. The ends were cut back, 5 bases at V and 0 bases at J, with 29 bases in the middle. Here the CDR3 reads CASSSGTGWLAGLISYNEQFF. The CDR3 nucleotides are TGTGCCAGCAGCTCCGGGACAGGGTGGCTAGCGGGCTTAATCTCCTACAATGAGCAGTTCTTC.

The chain links TRBV27 to TRBJ2-5, with no clear D. From germline, CDR1 is MNHEY and CDR2 SMNVEV (reference sequence). Trimming removed 4 bases from V and 0 bases from J, with 9 bases in between. The length of the CDR3 is 14 residues. Here the CDR3 DNA reads TGTGCCAGCAGTTCCCTATCGTACCAAGAGACCCAGTACTTC. Translating gives CASSSLSYQETQYF.

V usage is TRBV2 and J usage is TRBJ1-1; 7 bases agree with TRBD1. The CDR3 spans 13 residues. Germline CDR1 reads SNHLY; CDR2 reads FYNNEI. With 7 bases clipped from V and 5 bases from J, the junction kept 7 bases outside the gene matches. The CDR3 is CASIAGGVTEAFF. CDR3 DNA: TGTGCCAGCATAGCAGGGGGAGTAACTGAAGCTTTCTTT.

The rearrangement links TRBV6-5 to TRBJ2-3; perhaps TRBD1 as D (6 bases). The CDR3 consists of 14 residues. Germline CDR1 reads MNHEY; CDR2 reads SVGAGI. V was shortened by 7 bases and J by 2 bases, with 13 bases between the two germline ends. DNA for the CDR3: TGTGCCAGCACACAGGGTATACTCACAGATACGCAGTATTTT. This sequence encodes CASTQGILTDTQYF.

This clone was counted once. The rearrangement links TRBV4-1 to TRBJ2-1, with TRBD1 matching over 8 bases. Trimming took 5 bases from V and 5 from J; bases not matched to a gene: 8. The CDR3 loop spans 15 amino acids. Per the germline V gene, CDR1 is MGHRA and CDR2 is YSYEKL. CDR3 sequence (DNA): TGCGCCAGCAGCTTTCGCTCGGGACAGGACAATGAGCAGTTCTTC. This gives the protein CASSFRSGQDNEQFF.

This chain links TRBV7-2 with TRBJ2-7, with a possible D match to TRBD1 (6 bases). The germline V gene has CDR1 SGHTA and CDR2 FQGNSA. CDR3 size: 14 residues. Trimming cost V 4 bases and J 3 bases, with 13 bases left between them. The CDR3 protein is CASSYRQAYYEQYF. CDR3 nucleotide sequence: TGTGCCAGCAGCTATAGACAGGCTTACTACGAGCAGTACTTC.

This clone has only one observation. The rearrangement joins TRBV5-4 to TRBJ2-7; TRBD2 matches 9 bases. The CDR3 spans 17 residues. The germline gives CDR1 SGHNT, CDR2 YYREEE (reference sequence). J was trimmed by 4 bases and V by 5 bases; bases with no gene match: 16. The CDR3 spells CASRRGLTETSGYEQYF. CDR3 nucleotides: TGTGCCAGCAGACGAGGCCTCACTGAGACTAGCGGTTACGAGCAGTACTTC. Drawing the rest from reference TRBV5-4 and TRBJ2-7, the complete variable domain is ETGVTQSPTHLIKTRGQQVTLRCSSQSGHNTVSWYQQALGQGPQFIFQYYREEENGRGNFPPRFSGLQFPNYSSELNVNALELDDSALYLCASRRGLTETSGYEQYFGPGTRLTVT.